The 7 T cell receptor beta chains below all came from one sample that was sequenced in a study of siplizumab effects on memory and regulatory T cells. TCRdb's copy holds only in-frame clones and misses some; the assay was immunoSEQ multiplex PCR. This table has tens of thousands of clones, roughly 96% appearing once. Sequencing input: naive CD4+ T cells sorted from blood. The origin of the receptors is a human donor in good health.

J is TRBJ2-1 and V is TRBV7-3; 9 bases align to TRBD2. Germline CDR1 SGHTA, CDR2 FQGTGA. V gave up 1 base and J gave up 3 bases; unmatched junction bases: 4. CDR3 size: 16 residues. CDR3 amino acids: CASSLNPSGDYNEQFF. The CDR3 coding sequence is TGTGCCAGCAGCTTAAATCCTAGCGGGGACTACAATGAGCAGTTCTTC. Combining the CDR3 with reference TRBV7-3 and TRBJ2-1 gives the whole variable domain GAGVSQTPSNKVTEKGKYVELRCDPISGHTALYWYRQSLGQGPEFLIYFQGTGAADDSGLPNDRFFAVRPEGSVSTLKIQRTERGDSAVYLCASSLNPSGDYNEQFFGPGTRLTVL.

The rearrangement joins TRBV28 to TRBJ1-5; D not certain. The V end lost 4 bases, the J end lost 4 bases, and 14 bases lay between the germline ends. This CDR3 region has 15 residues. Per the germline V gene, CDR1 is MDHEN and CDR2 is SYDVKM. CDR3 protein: CASSSPLWTNQPQHF. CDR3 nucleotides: TGTGCCAGCAGTTCCCCTCTTTGGACTAATCAGCCCCAGCATTTT.

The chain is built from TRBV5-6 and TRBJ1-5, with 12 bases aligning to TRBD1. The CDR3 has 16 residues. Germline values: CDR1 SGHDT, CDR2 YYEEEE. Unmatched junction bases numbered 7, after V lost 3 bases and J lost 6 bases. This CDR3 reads CASSSRGQGATQPQHF. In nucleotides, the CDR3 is TGTGCCAGCAGCTCTCGGGGACAGGGGGCTACTCAGCCCCAGCATTTT.

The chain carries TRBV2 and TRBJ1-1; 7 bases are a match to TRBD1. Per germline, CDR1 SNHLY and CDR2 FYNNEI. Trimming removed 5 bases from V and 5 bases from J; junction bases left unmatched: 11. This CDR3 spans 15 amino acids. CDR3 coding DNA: TGTGCCAGCAGTCCGAGACAGGGCATGGGGACTGAAGCTTTCTTT. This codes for CASSPRQGMGTEAFF.

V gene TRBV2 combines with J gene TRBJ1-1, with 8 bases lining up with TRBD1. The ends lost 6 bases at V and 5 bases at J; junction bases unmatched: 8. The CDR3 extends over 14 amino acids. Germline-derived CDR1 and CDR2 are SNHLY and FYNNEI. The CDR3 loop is CASRFGQGQTEAFF. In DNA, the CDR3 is TGTGCCAGCAGGTTCGGACAGGGTCAAACTGAAGCTTTCTTT.

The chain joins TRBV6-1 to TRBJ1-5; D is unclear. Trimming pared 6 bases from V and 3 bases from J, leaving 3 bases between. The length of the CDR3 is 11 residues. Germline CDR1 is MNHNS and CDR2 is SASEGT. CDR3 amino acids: CASRANQPQHF. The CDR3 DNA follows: TGTGCCAGCAGGGCCAATCAGCCCCAGCATTTT.

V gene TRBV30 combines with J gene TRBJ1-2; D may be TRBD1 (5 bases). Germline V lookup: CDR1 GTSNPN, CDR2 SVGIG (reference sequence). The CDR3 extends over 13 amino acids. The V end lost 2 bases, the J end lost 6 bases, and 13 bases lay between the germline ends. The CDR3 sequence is CAWSRQGRDGYTF. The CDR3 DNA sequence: TGTGCCTGGAGTAGGCAGGGAAGGGATGGCTACACCTTC.